Sequencing of this T cell receptor (beta chain) was carried out in a study of vaccination effects on CD4 cells after COVID-19. The study, taken as a whole, reports: In vaccinees who were healthy, merely 1 out of 255 vaccine-induced clones cross-reacted with common cold coronaviruses. In the late period after vaccination, infection- and vaccine-induced clones contracted markedly.

Antigen-specific CD4+ T cells were expanded (with viral peptide pools) by the ViraFEST assay ahead of sequencing. CD4+ T cell isolation took place after less than 13 days of culture. Testing of the vaccine recipients showed negative nucleocapsid antibodies and no prior SARS-CoV-2 infection. In culture with about 10 IU/ml IL-2 and around 10 ug/ml peptides, PBMC were grown at two million per well. Half-medium changes using IL-2 medium occurred on days 3 and 7. About this clone itself: Its cognate antigen is unknown.

The V segment lost 2 bases and the J segment 8 bases; nucleotides outside the gene matches: 5. This CDR3 has 14 residues. Germline lookup yields CDR1 GTSNPN and CDR2 SVGIG (reference sequence). Assay used: immunoSEQ multiplex PCR; TCRdb lists only in-frame clones, some missing. Of approximately 74,000 clones listed, about 70% are singletons. The chain has TRBV30 and TRBJ2-3, with 12 bases fitting TRBD2. The sequences come from CD4+ T cells from PBMCs cultured with HCoV-NL63 spike peptides, collected before COVID-19 vaccination. The receptor's source is a human donor who received a COVID-19 vaccine. In DNA, the CDR3 is TGTGCCTGGAGTACTAGCGGGGGGCGGGGTACGCAGTATTTT. Amino acids: CAWSTSGGRGTQYF.